This T cell receptor beta chain appears in the sequencing data of a study of cytotoxic CD8 clonotypes in ibrutinib-treated CLL. Overall study context: Complete response was seen in 2 patients and partial in around 24; around twelve progressed and roughly 14 stayed remitted after a median about 68 months. Among the samples, the mean was roughly 240,000 productive templates and about 94,000 productive rearrangements.

About this clone itself: What it binds is not known.

Sequenced by immunoSEQ multiplex PCR; TCRdb stores in-frame clones only, minus some. The profile shows approximately 100,000 clones, about 50% of them singletons. Germline CDR1 SGHVS, CDR2 FQNEAQ. Trimming removed 2 bases at V and 8 bases at J, with 16 bases between. The CDR3 length is 15 residues. The study, taken as a whole, reports: Clonality was higher at baseline than in age-matched healthy donors and tracked circulating CD8+ T-cell counts.

Genomic DNA for TCR beta libraries, roughly 2 micrograms, came from cryopreserved PBMCs. The sample here was PBMCs, taken after 24 months of ibrutinib treatment. This chain connects TRBV7-8 to TRBJ2-1, with D perhaps TRBD1 (6 bases). This receptor was identified in a human donor with chronic lymphocytic leukemia. The CDR3 sequence is CASSLKQGLGHEQFF. The CDR3 DNA sequence: TGTGCCAGCAGCTTAAAACAGGGTTTAGGTCATGAGCAGTTCTTC.